The clone carrying this T cell receptor (beta chain) occurred many times. Its antigen is undetermined. RNA transcripts yielded amplified TCR beta CDR3 regions. Investigators did first-round RT-PCR with HTBI primers, then second-round multiplex PCR. A single record per CDR3 protein comes from TCRdb applying MiXCR to the multiplex PCR reads. The repertoire holds 500,000 to 700,000 distinct CDR3 sequences, over 20% seen once, with more than 5.5% in the top ten. These data belong to a study of Graves' ophthalmopathy and Graves' hyperthyroidism. Study as a whole: Peripheral blood samples were taken at initial diagnosis, before any treatment. Study results and limitations: In blood appeared most of the expanded thyroid clonotypes whose frequency exceeded 0.001.

Germline V lookup: CDR1 LNHDA, CDR2 SQIVND (reference sequence). Trimming took off 3 bases at V and 9 bases at J, with 15 bases between the two ends. The CDR3 covers 15 residues. Material for sequencing was peripheral blood. The sequence derives from a woman younger than 30 with stable Graves' hyperthyroidism. Some clones in this sample may be carry-over from other donors' samples. The chain recombines TRBV19 with TRBJ1-6; weak D call: TRBD1 (6 bases). Here the CDR3 DNA reads TGTGCCAGTAGTATGAATGGGGGCGCCGGTTCACCCCTCCACTTT. This codes for CASSMNGGAGSPLHF.